These T cell receptor beta chains were read from a single sample in a study of T cell responses to AZD1222 COVID-19 vaccine. TCRdb keeps only in-frame clones here, not all; method: immunoSEQ multiplex PCR. The table records more than 85,000 clones, roughly 88% of them present only once. The sequences come from peripheral blood, collected on day 0 of MenACWY control vaccination. Source of these receptors: an adult in good health. The CDR3 runs from the conserved cysteine through the conserved F or W. A D gene is named only where the DNA matches it firmly. Size values are once, few and many counts, or a class for expanded clones, and some rows have none.

CDR3nt: TGTGCCAGCAGCTTACAGGCGGGAGGGAGCACAGATACGCAGTATTTT
CDR3aa: CASSLQAGGSTDTQYF
abundance: -
d_gene: TRBD2
j_gene: TRBJ2-3
v_gene: TRBV7-2

CDR3nt: TGTGCCAGCAGGGCTAGCGGGGGGGCCGGCGAGCAGTACTTC
CDR3aa: CASRASGGAGEQYF
abundance: -
d_gene: TRBD2
j_gene: TRBJ2-7
v_gene: TRBV6-1

CDR3nt: TGTGCCACCAGTACCCCCTACGAGCAGTACTTC
CDR3aa: CATSTPYEQYF
abundance: -
d_gene: -
j_gene: TRBJ2-7
v_gene: TRBV6-5

CDR3nt: TGTGCCAGCAGCTTAGCGCGGTATGATACGCAGTATTTT
CDR3aa: CASSLARYDTQYF
abundance: -
d_gene: -
j_gene: TRBJ2-3
v_gene: TRBV7-2

CDR3nt: TGTGCCAGCAGCTCAGGACAGGACTATCCCTACGAGCAGTACTTC
CDR3aa: CASSSGQDYPYEQYF
abundance: -
d_gene: -
j_gene: TRBJ2-7
v_gene: TRBV7-9

CDR3nt: TGCAGCGTCAACTTTAACTATGGCTACACCTTC
CDR3aa: CSVNFNYGYTF
abundance: -
d_gene: -
j_gene: TRBJ1-2
v_gene: TRBV20-1

CDR3nt: TGTGCCAGCAGCGTAGGGACAGGGGGATCTCAGCCCCAGCATTTT
CDR3aa: CASSVGTGGSQPQHF
abundance: few
d_gene: TRBD1
j_gene: TRBJ1-5
v_gene: TRBV9

CDR3nt: TGTGCCAGCAGCTTAGACTGGAGCGGCACCGGGGAGCTGTTTTTT
CDR3aa: CASSLDWSGTGELFF
abundance: -
d_gene: -
j_gene: TRBJ2-2
v_gene: TRBV7-2

CDR3nt: TGTGCCAGCAGCCCTACCCGGACAGGGGTGGGCCCAGCCTACGAGCAGTACTTC
CDR3aa: CASSPTRTGVGPAYEQYF
abundance: once
d_gene: TRBD1
j_gene: TRBJ2-7
v_gene: TRBV5-5

CDR3nt: TGTGCCAGCAGGTCACAACAGCTTATCTATGGCTACACCTTC
CDR3aa: CASRSQQLIYGYTF
abundance: -
d_gene: -
j_gene: TRBJ1-2
v_gene: TRBV28